The entry that follows covers one TCR beta chain sequence. Its antigen remains unknown. The data stem from a study of OX40 agonist ivuxolimab in advanced cancers. On the study more broadly: Dosing consisted of intravenous ivuxolimab at 0.01 to 10 mg/kg every 2 weeks.

General study results and limits: Both blood CD4+ and CD8+ T cells showed clonal growth by week 6 at 0.1 to 3.0 mg/kg.

TCRdb's table, derived via immunoSEQ multiplex PCR, lists solely in-frame clones and lacks some. Of some 64,000 clones in the sample, 88% were seen once. Germline V gene sequence: CDR1 SGHTA, CDR2 FQGTGA. The V gene lost 2 bases and the J gene lost 2 bases, with 14 bases spanning the gap. The CDR3 covers 16 residues. Material: CD4+ or CD8+ T cells sorted from blood, obtained in a trial of the OX40 agonist ivuxolimab. This sequence joins TRBV7-3 and TRBJ2-3, with D possibly TRBD1 on 5 matching bases. The TCR originated in an adult with an advanced solid tumor such as melanoma, head and neck, liver or kidney cancer. The CDR3 DNA follows: TGTGCCAGCAGCTTATGGGGCGGCGGTTTCACAGATACGCAGTATTTT. Residues: CASSLWGGGFTDTQYF.